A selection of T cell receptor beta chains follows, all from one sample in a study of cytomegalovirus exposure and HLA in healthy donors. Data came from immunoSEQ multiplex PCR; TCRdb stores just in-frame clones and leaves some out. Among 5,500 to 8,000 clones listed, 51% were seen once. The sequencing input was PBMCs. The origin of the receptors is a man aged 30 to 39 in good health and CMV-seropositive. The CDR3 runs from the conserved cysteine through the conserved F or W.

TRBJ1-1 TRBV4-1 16 CASSQVHGGSYTEAFF
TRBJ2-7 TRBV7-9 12 CAGQVSSYEQYF
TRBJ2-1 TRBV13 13 CASSGGDYNEQFF
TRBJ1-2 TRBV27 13 CASSGGSHYGYTF
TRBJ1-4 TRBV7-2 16 CASSLLVDRGHEKLFF
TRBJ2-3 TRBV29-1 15 CSVESSGGITDTQYF
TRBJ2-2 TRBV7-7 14 CASSKGTATGELFF
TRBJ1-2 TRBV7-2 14 CASNFGGAGDGYTF
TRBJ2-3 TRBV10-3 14 CAIRPGQGEDTQYF
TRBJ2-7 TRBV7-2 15 CASSFRQGPTYEQYF
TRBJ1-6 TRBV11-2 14 CASSFRGNNSPLHF
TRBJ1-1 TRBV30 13 CAWRRQLNTEAFF
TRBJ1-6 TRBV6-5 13 CASSSGGNSPLHF
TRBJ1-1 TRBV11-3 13 CASSSQGENEAFF
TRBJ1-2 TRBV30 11 CAWSDSGGYTF
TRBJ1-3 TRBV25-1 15 CASTPGGSSGNTIYF
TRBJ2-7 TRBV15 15 CATSRGRLESYEQYF
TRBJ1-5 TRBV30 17 CAWSRDRGRGNNQPQHF
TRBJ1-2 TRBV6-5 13 CASSSGTGHGYTF
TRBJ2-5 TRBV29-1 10 CSVEDWTQYF
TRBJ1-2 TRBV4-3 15 CASSQLGQGAYGYTF
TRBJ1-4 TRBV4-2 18 CASSQDNGGGTVNEKLFF
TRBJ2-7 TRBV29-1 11 CSVLTGLEQYF
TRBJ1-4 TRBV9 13 CASNGGANEKLFF